Listed below are T cell receptor beta chains from one sample, sequenced in a study of blood T cell repertoires in COVID-19. The data were produced by immunoSEQ multiplex PCR, yet TCRdb's version contains in-frame clones alone and is incomplete. This sample has under 150,000 clones, with 79% found just once. The sample consisted of peripheral blood. The receptors come from a man aged 45-65 years with active or convalescent COVID-19. Both conserved end residues are part of each CDR3. The order of the fields is D gene, J gene, V gene, clone size, CDR3 length, CDR3 protein, CDR3 DNA. D genes are given only for firm matches. The size field is filled for only some rows; it gives once, few, many or a size class.

TRBD1 TRBJ1-4 TRBV19 . 15 CASSVTGTVNEKLFF TGTGCCAGTAGTGTCACCGGGACAGTTAATGAAAAACTGTTTTTT
. TRBJ2-7 TRBV2 . 14 CASSGQTSSYEQYF TGTGCCAGCAGCGGTCAAACGAGCTCCTACGAGCAGTACTTC
TRBD1 TRBJ2-5 TRBV6-5 . 15 CASSYQGTAQETQYF TGTGCCAGCAGTTACCAGGGGACAGCCCAAGAGACCCAGTACTTC
. TRBJ1-5 TRBV9 few 12 CASSEGDQPQHF TGTGCCAGCAGCGAGGGAGATCAGCCCCAGCATTTT
TRBD2 TRBJ2-3 TRBV7-3 . 17 CASSLWGTSLSTDTQYF TGTGCCAGCAGCTTATGGGGGACTAGCTTAAGCACAGATACGCAGTATTTT
TRBD1 TRBJ1-3 TRBV2 . 14 CASRERTGLDTIYF TGTGCCAGCAGGGAGAGGACAGGGTTAGACACCATATATTTT
TRBD1 TRBJ2-7 TRBV19 . 15 CASSTTGESPYEQYF TGTGCCAGTAGTACGACAGGGGAATCCCCCTACGAGCAGTACTTC
. TRBJ1-5 TRBV19 once 16 CASSRMGRASNQPQHF TGTGCCAGTAGCCGAATGGGCAGGGCTAGCAATCAGCCCCAGCATTTT
. TRBJ1-1 TRBV19 . 15 CASSPLSRGNTEAFF TGTGCCAGTAGTCCCCTCTCCAGGGGGAACACTGAAGCTTTCTTT
. TRBJ2-7 TRBV2 . 14 CASNPRDFTYEQYF TGTGCCAGCAATCCCCGGGACTTTACCTACGAGCAGTACTTC
TRBD1 TRBJ1-5 TRBV7-9 . 15 CASSLAQGANQPQHF TGTGCCAGCAGCTTAGCGCAGGGGGCCAATCAGCCCCAGCATTTT
. TRBJ1-4 TRBV18 once 15 CASSLGALGNEKLFF TGTGCCAGCTCTCTGGGGGCGCTGGGTAATGAAAAACTGTTTTTT
. TRBJ1-5 TRBV18 . 12 CASSPQGHSRHF TGTGCCAGCTCACCTCAGGGCCACAGCCGGCATTTT
. TRBJ1-1 TRBV28 few 12 CASSWRVTEAFF TGTGCCAGCAGTTGGAGGGTAACCGAAGCTTTCTTT
TRBD2 TRBJ2-5 TRBV28 . 14 CASSPPGLKETQYF TGTGCCAGCAGCCCTCCGGGACTAAAGGAGACCCAGTACTTC
TRBD2 TRBJ2-7 TRBV18 . 15 CASSPETSGSYEQYF TGTGCCAGCTCACCGGAGACTAGCGGATCCTACGAGCAGTACTTC
TRBD2 TRBJ2-7 TRBV3-1/TRBV3-2 . 16 CASSRGGLAATYEQYF TGTGCCAGCAGCCGAGGAGGACTAGCGGCAACCTACGAGCAGTACTTC
TRBD1 TRBJ1-1 TRBV11-2 . 16 CASSLVTQGADTEAFF TGTGCCAGCAGCTTAGTTACACAGGGGGCGGACACTGAAGCTTTCTTT
TRBD1 TRBJ2-2 TRBV28 few 15 CASSLADRVSGELFF TGTGCCAGCAGTTTAGCGGACAGGGTATCCGGGGAGCTGTTTTTT
. TRBJ1-2 TRBV29-1 . 13 CSVEGAPIYGYTF TGCAGCGTTGAAGGGGCCCCGATTTATGGCTACACCTTC
TRBD1 TRBJ2-7 TRBV19 few 15 CASSPRTGGTYEQYF TGTGCCAGTAGTCCCCGGACAGGGGGGACCTACGAGCAGTACTTC
. TRBJ2-7 TRBV7-2 . 14 CASSLVGGSYEQYF TGTGCCAGCAGCTTAGTGGGGGGTTCCTACGAGCAGTACTTC
TRBD1 TRBJ1-4 TRBV5-1 . 16 CASSPGGQGGAEKLFF TGCGCCAGCAGTCCCGGGGGACAGGGGGGTGCTGAAAAACTGTTTTTT
TRBD2 TRBJ2-1 TRBV10-3 many 15 CAITPRVAGLNEQFF TGTGCCATCACCCCCCGGGTAGCGGGACTAAATGAGCAGTTCTTC
. TRBJ2-3 TRBV19 . 16 CASSIGTGRGSDTQYF TGTGCCAGTAGTATTGGTACGGGTAGAGGGTCAGATACGCAGTATTTT
. TRBJ1-3 TRBV14 . 14 CASSGQRSGNTIYF TGTGCCAGCAGCGGCCAGCGCTCTGGAAACACCATATATTTT
TRBD1 TRBJ2-5 TRBV5-1 . 14 CASSLTGYQETQYF TGCGCCAGCAGCCTGACAGGGTACCAAGAGACCCAGTACTTC
. TRBJ2-1 TRBV28 . 14 CASSFPSQRYEQFF TGTGCCAGCAGTTTTCCCTCCCAGCGATATGAGCAGTTCTTC
TRBD2 TRBJ2-6 TRBV7-3 . 20 CASSRRTSGGVSSGANVLTF TGTGCCAGCAGCCGAAGGACTAGCGGTGGCGTGAGCTCTGGGGCCAACGTCCTGACTTTC
. TRBJ1-1 TRBV3-1/TRBV3-2 . 14 CASSLGGLNTEAFF TGTGCCAGCAGCCTCGGGGGATTGAACACTGAAGCTTTCTTT
TRBD1 TRBJ2-3 TRBV29-1 . 17 CSVRSGTGGPSTDTQYF TGCAGCGTTAGGTCCGGGACAGGGGGCCCTAGCACAGATACGCAGTATTTT
. TRBJ2-5 TRBV18 . 13 CASSPFGEETQYF TGTGCCAGCTCACCGTTCGGGGAAGAGACCCAGTACTTC
. TRBJ1-6 TRBV18 . 16 CASSPETSSYNSPLHF TGTGCCAGCTCACCAGAAACGAGCTCCTATAATTCACCCCTCCACTTT
. TRBJ2-7 TRBV30 . 14 CAWSVTGYSYEQYF TGTGCCTGGAGTGTCACAGGATACTCCTACGAGCAGTACTTC
. TRBJ2-7 TRBV5-1 once 12 CASSPGAGEQYF TGCGCCAGCAGCCCCGGTGCGGGGGAGCAGTACTTC
TRBD1 TRBJ2-7 TRBV29-1 . 13 CSTTRQGEYEQYF TGCAGCACGACCCGACAGGGGGAGTACGAGCAGTACTTC
TRBD1 TRBJ1-1 TRBV4-1 few 16 CASSQVAGGVNTEAFF TGCGCCAGCAGCCAAGTGGCAGGGGGAGTGAACACTGAAGCTTTCTTT
TRBD1 TRBJ1-2 TRBV2 once 13 CASRGDSLYGYTF TGTGCCAGCAGGGGGGACAGCCTCTATGGCTACACCTTC
. TRBJ2-3 TRBV7-3 . 14 CASSWTTAAGSQYF TGTGCCAGCAGCTGGACGACAGCGGCGGGGTCGCAGTATTTT